This T cell receptor (beta chain) was sequenced for a study of blood T cell repertoires in COVID-19. In the study overall: Material from acute and convalescent COVID-19 was sourced from the United States, Italy and Spain. Nucleic acid was either cDNA or gDNA, and it came from T cells, B-cell-depleted T cells, or PBMCs.

Sequenced by immunoSEQ multiplex PCR; TCRdb stores in-frame clones only, minus some. The sample contains approximately 30,000 clones, around 93% of which appear only once. Germline V gives CDR1 ENHRY, CDR2 SYGVKD. Trimming stripped 3 bases from V and 5 bases from J, with 16 bases between. The CDR3 has 15 amino acids. Material for sequencing was peripheral blood. This sequence originates from a human donor in a cohort sampled during active COVID-19. The chain links TRBV10-3 to TRBJ1-2; D remains ambiguous. The DNA of the CDR3 is TGTGCCATCAGTGATAGCGGGCCCGCTGTATATGGCTACACCTTC. Its protein product is CAISDSGPAVYGYTF.